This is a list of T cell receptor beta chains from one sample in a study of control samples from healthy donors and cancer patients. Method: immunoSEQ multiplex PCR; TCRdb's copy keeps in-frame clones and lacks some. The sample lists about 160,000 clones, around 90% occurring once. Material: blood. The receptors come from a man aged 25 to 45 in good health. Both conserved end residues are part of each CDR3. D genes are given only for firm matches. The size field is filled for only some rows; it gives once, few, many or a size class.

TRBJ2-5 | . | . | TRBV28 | CASSLHPSNQETQYF | TGTGCCAGCAGTTTACACCCCTCCAACCAAGAGACCCAGTACTTC
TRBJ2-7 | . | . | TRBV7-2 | CASSVQGSRSYEQYF | TGTGCCAGCAGCGTACAGGGTTCTCGATCCTACGAGCAGTACTTC
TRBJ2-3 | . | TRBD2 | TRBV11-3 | CASSLEEAGGQYF | TGTGCCAGCAGCTTAGAGGAGGCGGGGGGGCAGTATTTT
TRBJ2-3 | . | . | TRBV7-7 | CASSLDSSDTQYF | TGTGCCAGCAGCTTGGACTCCTCAGATACGCAGTATTTT
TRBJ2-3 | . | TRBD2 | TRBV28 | CASSPGAGEGTDTQYF | TGTGCCAGCAGCCCCGGGGCGGGAGAGGGGACAGATACGCAGTATTTT
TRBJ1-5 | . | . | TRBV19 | CASSIDLGGQPQHF | TGTGCCAGTAGTATAGATCTTGGGGGTCAGCCCCAGCATTTT
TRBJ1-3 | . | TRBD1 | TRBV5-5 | CASSQGSGTGGTIYF | TGTGCCAGCAGTCAAGGGTCCGGGACAGGGGGCACCATATATTTT
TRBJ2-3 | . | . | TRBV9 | CASSVGTKTDTQYF | TGTGCCAGCAGCGTAGGGACCAAAACAGATACGCAGTATTTT
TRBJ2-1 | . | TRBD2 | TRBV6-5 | CASSSGGGNEQFF | TGTGCCAGCAGTTCCGGGGGAGGGAATGAGCAGTTCTTC
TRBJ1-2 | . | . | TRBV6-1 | CASSERTSYTF | TGTGCCAGCAGTGAACGAACGAGCTACACCTTC
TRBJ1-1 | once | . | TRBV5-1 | CASSVDPWNTEAFF | TGCGCCAGCAGCGTTGACCCCTGGAACACTGAAGCTTTCTTT
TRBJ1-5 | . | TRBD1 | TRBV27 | CASSPGGFFQPQHF | TGTGCCAGCAGTCCAGGGGGATTCTTTCAGCCCCAGCATTTT
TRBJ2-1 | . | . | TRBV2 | CASNPRMAFEQFF | TGTGCCAGCAACCCACGGATGGCGTTTGAGCAGTTCTTC
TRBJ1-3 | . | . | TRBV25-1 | CASEDSLTGNTIYF | TGTGCCAGCGAGGATTCCCTTACTGGAAACACCATATATTTT
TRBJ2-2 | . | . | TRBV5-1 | CASSEGFGELFF | TGCGCCAGCAGCGAAGGGTTCGGGGAGCTGTTTTTT
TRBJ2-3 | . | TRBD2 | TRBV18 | CASSPSGGFTDTQYF | TGTGCCAGCTCACCGAGCGGGGGGTTCACAGATACGCAGTATTTT
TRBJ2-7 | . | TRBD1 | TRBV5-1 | CASSFSSPGQSYEQYF | TGCGCCAGCAGCTTTTCCTCCCCGGGACAGAGCTACGAGCAGTACTTC
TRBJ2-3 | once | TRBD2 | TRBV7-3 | CASSLSRTSSDTQYF | TGTGCCAGCAGCCTTTCTAGGACTAGCTCAGATACGCAGTATTTT
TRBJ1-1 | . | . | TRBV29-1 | CSVLRIGNTEAFF | TGCAGCGTCCTAAGAATAGGGAACACTGAAGCTTTCTTT
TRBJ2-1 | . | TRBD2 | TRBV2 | CASKSGGGPYNEQFF | TGTGCCAGCAAGAGCGGGGGGGGCCCCTACAATGAGCAGTTCTTC
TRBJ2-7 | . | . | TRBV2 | CASSEGQIHEQYF | TGTGCCAGCAGTGAGGGACAAATCCACGAGCAGTACTTC
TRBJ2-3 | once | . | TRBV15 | CATSRAVGGVTDTQYF | TGTGCCACCAGCAGGGCGGTCGGGGGCGTCACAGATACGCAGTATTTT
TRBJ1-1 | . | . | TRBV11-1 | CASSFGGNTEAFF | TGTGCCAGCAGCTTTGGGGGGAACACTGAAGCTTTCTTT
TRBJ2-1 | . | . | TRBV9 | CASSPGVGYNEQFF | TGTGCCAGCAGCCCAGGGGTGGGGTACAATGAGCAGTTCTTC
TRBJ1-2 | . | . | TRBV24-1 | CATRGPADGYTF | TGTGCCACCCGGGGACCGGCGGATGGCTACACCTTC
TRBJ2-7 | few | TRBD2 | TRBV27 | CASSSHGTNYEQYF | TGTGCCAGCAGTTCACACGGGACTAACTACGAGCAGTACTTC
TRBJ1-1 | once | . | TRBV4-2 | CASSQTTDAATEAFF | TGTGCCAGCAGCCAAACGACAGATGCGGCGACTGAAGCTTTCTTT
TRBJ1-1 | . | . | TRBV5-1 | CASSLRGQLNTEAFF | TGCGCCAGCAGCTTGCGAGGACAGTTGAACACTGAAGCTTTCTTT
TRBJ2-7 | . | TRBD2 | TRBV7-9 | CASSLRGGIYEQYF | TGTGCCAGCAGCTTGCGGGGGGGCATCTACGAGCAGTACTTC
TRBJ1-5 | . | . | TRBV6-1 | CASSEKFGQPQHF | TGTGCCAGCAGTGAGAAGTTTGGGCAGCCCCAGCATTTT
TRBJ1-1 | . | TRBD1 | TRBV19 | CASTPRTGTGPEAFF | TGTGCCAGTACCCCACGGACAGGGACGGGCCCTGAAGCTTTCTTT
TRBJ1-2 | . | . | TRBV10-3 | CAISESDYGYTF | TGTGCCATCAGTGAGTCGGACTATGGCTACACCTTC
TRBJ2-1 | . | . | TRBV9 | CASSVGVRTNPYNEQFF | TGTGCCAGCAGCGTAGGAGTTCGGACTAACCCGTACAATGAGCAGTTCTTC
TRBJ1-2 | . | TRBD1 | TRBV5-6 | CASSFPGTGEIYGYTF | TGTGCCAGCAGCTTCCCGGGGACAGGGGAGATCTATGGCTACACCTTC
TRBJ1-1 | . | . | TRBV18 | CASSPPTNGANTEAFF | TGTGCCAGCTCACCACCTACGAACGGGGCCAACACTGAAGCTTTCTTT
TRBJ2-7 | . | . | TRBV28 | CASKAEPYEQYF | TGTGCCAGCAAGGCAGAACCCTACGAGCAGTACTTC
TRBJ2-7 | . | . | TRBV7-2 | CASSLERGGGYEQYF | TGTGCCAGCAGCTTAGAACGGGGTGGAGGTTACGAGCAGTACTTC
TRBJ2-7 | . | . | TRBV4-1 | CASSQSSAGLSYEQYF | TGCGCCAGCAGCCAATCTTCAGCTGGGCTCTCCTACGAGCAGTACTTC
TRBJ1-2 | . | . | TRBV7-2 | CASSPDANYGYTF | TGTGCCAGCAGCCCAGATGCCAACTATGGCTACACCTTC
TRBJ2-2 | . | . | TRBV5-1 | CASSLAISGGELFF | TGCGCCAGCAGCTTGGCAATTTCCGGTGGTGAGCTGTTTTTT
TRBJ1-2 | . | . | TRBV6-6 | CASRGRDFSGHGYTF | TGTGCCAGCAGGGGTCGGGACTTCTCAGGACATGGCTACACCTTC
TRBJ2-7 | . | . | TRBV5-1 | CASKLRAGDSTYEQYF | TGCGCCAGCAAACTCCGCGCAGGGGATTCAACCTACGAGCAGTACTTC
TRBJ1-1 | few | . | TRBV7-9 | CASSLPAGMGGTEAFF | TGTGCCAGCAGCCTCCCCGCGGGGATGGGGGGCACTGAAGCTTTCTTT
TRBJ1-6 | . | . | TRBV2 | CASSADSRLGNSPLHF | TGTGCCAGCAGTGCGGACTCTCGGCTGGGGAATTCACCCCTCCACTTT
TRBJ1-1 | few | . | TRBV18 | CASSPNGGTNTEAFF | TGTGCCAGCTCACCGAATGGAGGGACGAACACTGAAGCTTTCTTT
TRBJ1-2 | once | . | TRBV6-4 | CASSPQGNYGYTF | TGTGCCAGCAGCCCCCAGGGAAACTATGGCTACACCTTC
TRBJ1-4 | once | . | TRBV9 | CASSPTGQTTNEKLFF | TGTGCCAGCAGCCCCACCGGACAGACAACTAATGAAAAACTGTTTTTT
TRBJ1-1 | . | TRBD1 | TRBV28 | CASSSIGTGWVEAFF | TGTGCCAGCAGTTCCATTGGGACAGGGTGGGTTGAAGCTTTCTTT
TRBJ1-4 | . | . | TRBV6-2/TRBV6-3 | CASSYRVENEKLFF | TGTGCCAGCAGTTACCGGGTCGAGAATGAAAAACTGTTTTTT
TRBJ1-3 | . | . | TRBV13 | CASGLGSSGNTIYF | TGTGCCAGCGGCCTGGGGAGCTCTGGAAACACCATATATTTT
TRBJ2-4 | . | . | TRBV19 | CASSIDHWGSFNIQYF | TGTGCCAGTAGTATAGATCACTGGGGCAGTTTCAACATTCAGTACTTC
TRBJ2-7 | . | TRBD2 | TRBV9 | CASSFRLADYEQYF | TGTGCCAGCAGTTTTAGACTAGCGGATTACGAGCAGTACTTC
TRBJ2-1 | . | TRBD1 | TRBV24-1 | CATSDAAGTGKYNEQFF | TGTGCCACCAGTGATGCGGCCGGGACAGGGAAATACAATGAGCAGTTCTTC